This T cell receptor (beta chain) was profiled in a study of stem cell transplantation in POMP-related autoinflammatory disease. Study outcomes and limitations: Fewer unique TRB V-J gene pairings were identified in patients with PRAID.

To note about this clone: Its matching antigen is unknown.

Generated by immunoSEQ multiplex PCR, the TCRdb table keeps only in-frame clones and is missing some. The data contain 8,500 to 10,000 clones, about 85% of them singletons. Germline values: CDR1 SGHRS, CDR2 YFSETQ. This CDR3 has 14 amino acids. V lost 0 bases to trimming and J lost 2 bases, with 9 bases between them. Prominent immunodeficiency with autoinflammation defined PRAID. The TCR sequence derives from a human patient with POMP-related autoinflammation and immune dysregulation (PRAID). Some T cells could come from the graft donor. This specimen was CD4+ T cells from PBMCs, taken after stem cell transplantation. The rearrangement joins TRBV5-1 to TRBJ2-7, with D perhaps TRBD2 (5 bases). This CDR3 is CASSLASGTYEQYF. The CDR3 bases are TGCGCCAGCAGCTTGGCCAGCGGTACCTACGAGCAGTACTTC. Full variable domain (remainder filled in from reference TRBV5-1 and TRBJ2-7): KAGVTQTPRYLIKTRGQQVTLSCSPISGHRSVSWYQQTPGQGLQFLFEYFSETQRNKGNFPGRFSGRQFSNSRSEMNVSTLELGDSALYLCASSLASGTYEQYFGPGTRLTVT.